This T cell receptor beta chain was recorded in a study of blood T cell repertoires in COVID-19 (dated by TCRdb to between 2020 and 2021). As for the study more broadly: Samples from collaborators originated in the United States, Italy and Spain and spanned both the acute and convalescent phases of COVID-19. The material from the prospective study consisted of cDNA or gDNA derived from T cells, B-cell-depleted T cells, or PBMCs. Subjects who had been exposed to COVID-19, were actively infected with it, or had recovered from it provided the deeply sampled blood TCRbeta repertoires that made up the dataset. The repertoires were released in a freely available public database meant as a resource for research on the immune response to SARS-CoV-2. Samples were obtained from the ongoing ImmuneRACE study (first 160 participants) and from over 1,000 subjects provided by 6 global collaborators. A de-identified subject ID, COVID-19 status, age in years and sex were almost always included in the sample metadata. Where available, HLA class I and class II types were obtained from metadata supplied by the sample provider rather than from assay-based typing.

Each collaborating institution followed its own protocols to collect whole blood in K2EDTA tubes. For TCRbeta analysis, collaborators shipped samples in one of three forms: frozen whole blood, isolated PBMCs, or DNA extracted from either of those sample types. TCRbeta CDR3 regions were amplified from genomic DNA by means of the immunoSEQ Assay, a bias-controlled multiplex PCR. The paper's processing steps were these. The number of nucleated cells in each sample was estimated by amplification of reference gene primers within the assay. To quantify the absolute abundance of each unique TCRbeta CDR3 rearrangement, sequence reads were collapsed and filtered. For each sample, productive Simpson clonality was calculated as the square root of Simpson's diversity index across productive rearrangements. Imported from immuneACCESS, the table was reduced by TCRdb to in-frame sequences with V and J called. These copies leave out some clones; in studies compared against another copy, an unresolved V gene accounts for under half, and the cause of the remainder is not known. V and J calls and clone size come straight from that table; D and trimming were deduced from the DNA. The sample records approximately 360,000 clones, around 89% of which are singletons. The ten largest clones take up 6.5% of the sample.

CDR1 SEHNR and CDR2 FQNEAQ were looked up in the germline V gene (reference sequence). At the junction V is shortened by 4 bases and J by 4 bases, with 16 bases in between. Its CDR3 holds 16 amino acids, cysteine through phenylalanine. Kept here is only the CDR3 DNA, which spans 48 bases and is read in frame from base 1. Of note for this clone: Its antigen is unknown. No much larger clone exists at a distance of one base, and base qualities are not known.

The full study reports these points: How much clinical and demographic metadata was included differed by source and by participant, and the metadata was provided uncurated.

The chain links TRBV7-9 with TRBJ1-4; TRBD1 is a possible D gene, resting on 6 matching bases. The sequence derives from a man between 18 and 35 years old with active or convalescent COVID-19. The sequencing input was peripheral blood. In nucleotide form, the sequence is TGTGCCAGCAGCTCTTCAGTCGGACAGTATAATGAAAAACTGTTTTTT. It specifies CASSSSVGQYNEKLFF.